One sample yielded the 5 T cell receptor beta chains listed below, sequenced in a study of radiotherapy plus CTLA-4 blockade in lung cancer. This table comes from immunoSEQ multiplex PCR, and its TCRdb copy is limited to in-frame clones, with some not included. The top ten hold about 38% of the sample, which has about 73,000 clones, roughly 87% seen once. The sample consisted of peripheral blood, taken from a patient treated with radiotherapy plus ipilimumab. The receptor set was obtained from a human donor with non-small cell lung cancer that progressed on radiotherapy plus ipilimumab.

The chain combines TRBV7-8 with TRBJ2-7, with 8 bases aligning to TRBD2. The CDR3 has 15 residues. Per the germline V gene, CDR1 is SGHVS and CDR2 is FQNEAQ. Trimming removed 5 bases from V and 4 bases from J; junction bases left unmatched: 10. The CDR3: CASSPSAGAGYEQYF. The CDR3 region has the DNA TGTGCCAGCAGCCCCTCAGCGGGAGCCGGTTACGAGCAGTACTTC.

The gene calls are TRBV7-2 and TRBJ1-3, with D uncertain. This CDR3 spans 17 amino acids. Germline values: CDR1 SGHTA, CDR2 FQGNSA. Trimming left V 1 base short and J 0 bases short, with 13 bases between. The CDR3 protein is CASSLVESAHSGNTIYF. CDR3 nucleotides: TGTGCCAGCAGCTTAGTTGAGTCAGCTCACTCTGGAAACACCATATATTTT.

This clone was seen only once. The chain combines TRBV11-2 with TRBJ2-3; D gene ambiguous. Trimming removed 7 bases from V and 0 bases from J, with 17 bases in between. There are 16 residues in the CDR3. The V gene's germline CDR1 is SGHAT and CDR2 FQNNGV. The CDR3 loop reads CASTPQRGPSTDTQYF. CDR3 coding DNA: TGTGCCAGCACCCCCCAGCGAGGACCTAGCACAGATACGCAGTATTTT.

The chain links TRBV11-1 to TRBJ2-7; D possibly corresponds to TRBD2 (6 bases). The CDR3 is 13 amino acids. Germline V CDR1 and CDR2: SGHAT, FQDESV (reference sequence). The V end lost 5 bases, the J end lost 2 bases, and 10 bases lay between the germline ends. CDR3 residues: CASSTRGAYEQYV. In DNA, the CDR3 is TGTGCCAGCAGCACACGCGGGGCCTACGAGCAGTACGTC.

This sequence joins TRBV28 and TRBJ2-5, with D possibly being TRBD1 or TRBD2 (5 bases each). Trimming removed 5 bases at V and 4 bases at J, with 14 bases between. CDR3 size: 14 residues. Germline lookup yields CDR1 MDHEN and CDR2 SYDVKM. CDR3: CASSPTAEGETQYF. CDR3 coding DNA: TGTGCCAGCAGTCCGACAGCCGAGGGAGAGACCCAGTACTTC.